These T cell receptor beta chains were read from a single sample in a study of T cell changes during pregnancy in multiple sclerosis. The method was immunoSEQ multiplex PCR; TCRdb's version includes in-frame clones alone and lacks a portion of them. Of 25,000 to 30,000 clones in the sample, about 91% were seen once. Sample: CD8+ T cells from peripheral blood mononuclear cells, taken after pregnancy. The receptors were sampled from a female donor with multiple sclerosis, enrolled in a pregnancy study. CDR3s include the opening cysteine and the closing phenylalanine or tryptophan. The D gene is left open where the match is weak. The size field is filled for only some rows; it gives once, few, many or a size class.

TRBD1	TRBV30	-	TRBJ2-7	TGTGCCTGGAGCTCCGGGACAGGGACCTACGAGCAGTACTTC	CAWSSGTGTYEQYF
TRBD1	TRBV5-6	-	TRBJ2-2	TGTGCCAGCAGCTATGTCGGGACAGCCACCGGGGAGCTGTTTTTT	CASSYVGTATGELFF
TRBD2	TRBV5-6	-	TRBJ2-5	TGTGCCAGCAGCCCCCCGACGGGCGGGAGTTTCCAAGAGACCCAGTACTTC	CASSPPTGGSFQETQYF
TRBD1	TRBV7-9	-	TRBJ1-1	TGTGCCAGCAGCTGGGTGGGACAGGGGGTTAACACTGAAGCTTTCTTT	CASSWVGQGVNTEAFF
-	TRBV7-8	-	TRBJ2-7	TGTGCCAGCAGACCGGACTACTCCTACGAGCAGTACTTC	CASRPDYSYEQYF
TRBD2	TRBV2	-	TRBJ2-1	TGTGCCAGCAGACCATCGACTAGCGGGAGGAAGATTTTATGGTACAATGAGCAGTTCTTC	CASRPSTSGRKILWYNEQFF
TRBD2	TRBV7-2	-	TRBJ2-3	TGTGCCAGCAGCCCGACTAGCTGGGGAGATACGCAGTATTTT	CASSPTSWGDTQYF
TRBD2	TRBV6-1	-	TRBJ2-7	TGTGCCAGCAGTGAAATAGCGGGAGGTACCTACGAGCAGTACTTC	CASSEIAGGTYEQYF
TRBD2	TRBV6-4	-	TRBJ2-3	TGTGCCAGCAGTGACGGCGGGAGGGAATCAGATACGCAGTATTTT	CASSDGGRESDTQYF
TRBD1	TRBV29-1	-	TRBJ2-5	TGCAGCGCTGTGGACAGGGAGGACGAGACCCAGTACTTC	CSAVDREDETQYF
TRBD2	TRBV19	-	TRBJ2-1	TGTGCCAGTAGTATCAGCGGGAGTTACAATGAGCAGTTCTTC	CASSISGSYNEQFF
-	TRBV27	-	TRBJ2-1	TGTGCCAGCAGCGCATCCGGCCAGGGCGAGCAGTTCTTC	CASSASGQGEQFF
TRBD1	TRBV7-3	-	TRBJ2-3	TGTGCCAGCAGCGTAGGACAGGGGTGGACAGATACGCAGTATTTT	CASSVGQGWTDTQYF
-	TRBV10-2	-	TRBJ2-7	TGCGCCAGCAGTGACGGAGGGCTAGCCTACGAGCAGTACTTC	CASSDGGLAYEQYF
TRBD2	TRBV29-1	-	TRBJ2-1	TGCAGCGTTGAGAGTCGGGAGGCCTACAATGAGCAGTTCTTC	CSVESREAYNEQFF
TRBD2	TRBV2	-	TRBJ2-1	TGTGCCAGCAGTGACGGCGGGAGTAGCTATGAGCAGTTCTTC	CASSDGGSSYEQFF
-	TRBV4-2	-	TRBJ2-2	TGTGCCAGCAGCCACCCAATGGGCCTTTCCGGGGAGCTGTTTTTT	CASSHPMGLSGELFF
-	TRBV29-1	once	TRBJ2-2	TGCAGCGTTGTTAGGGGCGGCGGGGAGCTGTTTTTT	CSVVRGGGELFF
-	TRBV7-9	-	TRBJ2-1	TGTGCCAGCAGCTTAGGGACTGCGGATGGGGATGAGCAGTTCTTC	CASSLGTADGDEQFF
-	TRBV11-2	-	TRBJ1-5	TGTGCCAGCAGCTTAGACCAACACCAGCCCCAGCATTTT	CASSLDQHQPQHF
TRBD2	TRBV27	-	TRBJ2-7	TGTGCCAGCGGACTAGCGGGAGACTACGAGCAGTACTTC	CASGLAGDYEQYF
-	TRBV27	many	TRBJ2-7	TGTGCCAGCAGACCTTCCCCGGGAGCGAGGGACTACGAGCAGTACTTC	CASRPSPGARDYEQYF
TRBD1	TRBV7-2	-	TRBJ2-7	TGTGCCAGCAGCTTCGCTGCGACCGGGACAGGCCGTTACGAGCAGTACTTC	CASSFAATGTGRYEQYF
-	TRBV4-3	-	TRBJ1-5	TGCGCCAGCAGCCAAGTGGGGCAGGAGCCCCAGCATTTT	CASSQVGQEPQHF
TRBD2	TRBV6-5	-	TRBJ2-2	TGTGCCAGCAGTCCGGGACTATTCGCCGGGGAGCTGTTTTTT	CASSPGLFAGELFF
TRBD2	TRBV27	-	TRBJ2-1	TGTGCCAGCAGTTCCCCCCAGTTAGCGGGAGGTGAGCAGTTCTTC	CASSSPQLAGGEQFF
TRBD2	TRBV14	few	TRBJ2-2	TGTGCCAGCAGCCAATCAACTAGCGGGAGGTTCACCGGGGAGCTGTTTTTT	CASSQSTSGRFTGELFF
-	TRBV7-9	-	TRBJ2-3	TGTGCCAGCAGCTTAGTGGGGGGAGATACGCAGTATTTT	CASSLVGGDTQYF
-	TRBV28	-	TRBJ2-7	TGTGCCAGCAGGTCCACAACAGGCTACGAGCAGTACTTC	CASRSTTGYEQYF
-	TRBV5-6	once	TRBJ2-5	TGTGCCACTCACTTACGGGAGTCCCAAGAGACCCAGTACTTC	CATHLRESQETQYF
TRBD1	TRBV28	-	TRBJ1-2	TGTGCCAGCAGTCCCTTCCCGGGACAGGGTGGATTATCCAGTGGCTACACCTTC	CASSPFPGQGGLSSGYTF
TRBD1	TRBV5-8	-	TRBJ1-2	TGTGCCAGCAGCTTGGTTACAGGGGGAGGAAACTATGGCTACACCTTC	CASSLVTGGGNYGYTF
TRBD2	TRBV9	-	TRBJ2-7	TGTGCCAGCAGCGTAGGTGTAGCGGGCCTATCCTACGAGCAGTACTTC	CASSVGVAGLSYEQYF
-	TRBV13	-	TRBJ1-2	TGTGCCAGCAGCTTAGCAGAAAACTATGGCTACACCTTC	CASSLAENYGYTF
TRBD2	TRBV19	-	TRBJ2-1	TGTGCCAGTACCTCGGGACTAGCGCTCGAGCAGTTCTTC	CASTSGLALEQFF
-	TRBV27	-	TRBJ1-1	TGTGCCAGCAGAGGGGGATTTACTGAAGCTTTCTTT	CASRGGFTEAFF
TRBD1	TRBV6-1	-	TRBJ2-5	TGTGCCAGCAGTGAAGGGACAGGGGTGGGAGAGACCCAGTACTTC	CASSEGTGVGETQYF
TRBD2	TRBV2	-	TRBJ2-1	TGTGCCAGCACACTAGCGGGAGGACGTAATGAGCAGTTCTTC	CASTLAGGRNEQFF